This TCR beta chain was found in a study of T cell responses to AZD1222 COVID-19 vaccine (dated by TCRdb to the early 2020s). In the study overall: AZD1222 recipients with second doses at about 4 weeks or about 12 weeks were pooled, because spike-specific TCR depth and breadth did not differ between schedules. Trial participants were enrolled by age into 18-55, 56-69 and 70-plus year subgroups, with roughly 160, 29 and 62 TCR-sequenced participants respectively. A total of around 240 trial participants underwent TCR sequencing, of whom about 210 had received two doses of AZD1222 and 26 had received two doses of the MenACWY control vaccine.

The CDR3 regions of human TCRbeta chains were analyzed by immunosequencing. Turning to the authors' computational methods: TCRs in the repertoires were matched against a reference library of SARS-CoV-2-specific TCRs that had been generated with the MIRA antigen-specificity platform. Breadth meant the fraction of unique TCRs that were SARS-CoV-2-associated, whereas depth meant the fraction of total T cells that were SARS-CoV-2-associated. Using the MIRA data, each spike-specific TCR was mapped to the spike region that the TCR reacts to and placed in a CD4 or CD8 class. Log10-transformed breadth and depth values were compared by one-way ANOVA with Sidak's multiple comparisons tests. Sourced from immuneACCESS, this table was stored by TCRdb with only in-frame sequences that have V and J called. A share of the clones is absent; for the studies checked, an unresolved V gene accounts for under half, and the remainder has no known explanation. V, J and clone size are taken as reported in that table, and D and trimming were inferred from the DNA itself. The sample table lists around 200,000 clones, 70% to 90% of them with a count of one. The ten top clones hold approximately 8% of the sample.

CDR1 and CDR2, looked up from the germline V gene (reference sequence), are MNHNY and SVGAGI. The CDR3 covers 12 residues, taking in both the cysteine and the phenylalanine. Only the CDR3 DNA is retained, 36 bases long and in frame from the first base. The V and J ends are trimmed by 6 bases and 8 bases, leaving 11 bases between them. Broad study findings and their caveats: Reportedly, close to half of the unique spike-specific TCRs recognized epitopes lying outside the regions that are mutated in the B.1.351 and B.1.1.7 variants. Spike-specific TCR breadth and depth rose significantly after two AZD1222 doses compared with day 0 and with MenACWY recipients. In the small 56-69-year group, the increase in depth fell short of significance, most likely because of low power. Most participants were white British and females outnumbered males, and the authors suggested that clonal diversity may have been underestimated. CD4 TCRs associated with the vaccine covered the entire spike protein, and the dominant responses were in regions 160-218 and 743-854. No day 14 peak-response samples were available, so repertoires were characterized only after the peak T cell response. Conclusions about previously exposed vaccinees are limited, since just a handful of AZD1222 recipients were seropositive for SARS-CoV-2 at baseline.

This clone was picked up one time. The target of this receptor is not known. Per-nucleotide qualities are absent, and no much larger clonotype sits a single base away. The sample's time point label, decoded: baseline before first vaccination. Vaccinee samples came from UK trials COV001 and COV002, including a single-blind randomized controlled phase 2/3 trial of AZD1222 (ChAdOx1 nCoV-19) in healthy adults. For TCRbeta chain sequencing, PBMC samples were collected from trial participants at day 0 and at day 28 after the second dose. Material: peripheral blood, obtained on day 0 of AZD1222 vaccination. This TCR came from an adult in good health. This chain is built from TRBV6-6 and TRBJ1-3, with the D gene call left open. The CDR3 region has the sequence CASSPFGDTIYF. The nucleotide sequence reads TGTGCCAGCAGCCCCTTTGGGGACACCATATATTTT.